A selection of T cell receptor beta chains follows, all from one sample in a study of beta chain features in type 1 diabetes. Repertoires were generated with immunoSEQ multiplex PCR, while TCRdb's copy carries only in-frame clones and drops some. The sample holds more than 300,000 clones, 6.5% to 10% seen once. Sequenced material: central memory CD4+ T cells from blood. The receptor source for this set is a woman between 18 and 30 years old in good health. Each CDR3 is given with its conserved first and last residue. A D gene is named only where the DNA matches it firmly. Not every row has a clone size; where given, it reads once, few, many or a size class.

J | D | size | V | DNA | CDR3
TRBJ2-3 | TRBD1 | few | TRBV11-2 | TGTGCCAGCATCCTAGGAAGGGACAGGGCGACAGATACGCAGTATTTT | CASILGRDRATDTQYF
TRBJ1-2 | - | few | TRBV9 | TGTGCCAGCAGTGAACAGGCTGACTATGGCTACACCTTC | CASSEQADYGYTF
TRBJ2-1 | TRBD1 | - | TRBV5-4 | TGTGCCAGCAGCCCCGGGACAGGGAGGTGGGATGAGCAGTTCTTC | CASSPGTGRWDEQFF
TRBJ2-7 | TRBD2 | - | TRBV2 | TGTGCCAGCAGTCCACGACTAGCCGGGGAGCAGTACTTC | CASSPRLAGEQYF
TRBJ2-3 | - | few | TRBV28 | TGTGCCAGTTCCCAGCGGATACCTCGCACAGATACGCAGTATTTT | CASSQRIPRTDTQYF
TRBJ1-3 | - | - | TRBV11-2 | TGTGCCAGCAGCTACCCTCAAAACACCATATATTTT | CASSYPQNTIYF
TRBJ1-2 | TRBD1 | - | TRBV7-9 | TGTGCCAGCAGCTTAGAGGGGACAGAAAACTATGGCTACACCTTC | CASSLEGTENYGYTF
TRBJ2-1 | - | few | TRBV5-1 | TGCGCCAGCAGCCCCCCCGCGGGGAATGAGCAGTTCTTC | CASSPPAGNEQFF
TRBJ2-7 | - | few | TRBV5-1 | TGCGCCAGCAGCTTGGCCTTATTGGGCCACGAGCAGTACTTC | CASSLALLGHEQYF
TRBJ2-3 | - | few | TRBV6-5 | TGTGCCAGCAGTTCATCCGGGTTCCTCACAGATACGCAGTATTTT | CASSSSGFLTDTQYF
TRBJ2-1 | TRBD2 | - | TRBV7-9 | TGTGCCAGCAGCAAGGTGGCGGGAGGCTTGGGCTACAATGAGCAGTTCTTC | CASSKVAGGLGYNEQFF
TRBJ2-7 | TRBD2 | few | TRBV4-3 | TGCGCCAGCAGCCAAGAGGCTAGCGGTAGGAGCTCCTACGAGCAGTACTTC | CASSQEASGRSSYEQYF
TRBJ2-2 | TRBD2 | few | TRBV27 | TGTGCCAGCAGTTATTCGAGGACTAGCGGGAACACCGGGGAGCTGTTTTTT | CASSYSRTSGNTGELFF
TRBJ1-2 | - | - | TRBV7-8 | TGTGCCAGCAGCTTAGCTTCCGGGGCACAGAGGGGCTACACCTTC | CASSLASGAQRGYTF
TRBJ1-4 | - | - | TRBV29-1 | TGCAGCGTGCACGCAGGAGCAACTAATGAAAAACTGTTTTTT | CSVHAGATNEKLFF
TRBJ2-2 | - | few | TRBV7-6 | TGTGCCAGCAGCTCACATGGCACCGGGGAGCTGTTTTTT | CASSSHGTGELFF
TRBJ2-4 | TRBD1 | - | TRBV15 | TGTGCCACCAGCAGGGAAAAACAGGGGCTAGCCAAAAACATTCAGTACTTC | CATSREKQGLAKNIQYF
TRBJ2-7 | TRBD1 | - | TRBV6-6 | TGTGCCAGCAAGAGGGACAGGGACTCCTACGAGCAGTACTTC | CASKRDRDSYEQYF
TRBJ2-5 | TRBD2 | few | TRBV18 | TGTGCCAGCTCACCGGGACTAGCGGGAGGCCGAGAGACCCAGTACTTC | CASSPGLAGGRETQYF
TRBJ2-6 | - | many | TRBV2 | TGTGCCAGTACACAGGGCTATTTGGCTGGGGCCAACGTCCTGACTTTC | CASTQGYLAGANVLTF
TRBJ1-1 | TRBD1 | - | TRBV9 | TGTGCCAGCAGCAACTCCGGGACAGGGGTGAGGTACGACGCTTTCTTT | CASSNSGTGVRYDAFF
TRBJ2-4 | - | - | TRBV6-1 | TGTGCCAGCAGTGATATCGGGACGGGAAACATTCAGTACTTC | CASSDIGTGNIQYF